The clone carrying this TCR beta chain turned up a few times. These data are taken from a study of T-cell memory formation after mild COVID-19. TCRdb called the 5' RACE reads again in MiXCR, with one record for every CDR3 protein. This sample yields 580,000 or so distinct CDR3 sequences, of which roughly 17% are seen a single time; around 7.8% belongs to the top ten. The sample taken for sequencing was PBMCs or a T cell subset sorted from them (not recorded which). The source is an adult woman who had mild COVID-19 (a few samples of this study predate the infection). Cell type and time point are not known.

The CDR3 reads CAASGRVGGTGELFF. The CDR3 nucleotides read TGTGCCGCTAGCGGGAGGGTTGGCGGGACCGGGGAGCTGTTTTTT. This chain links TRBV6-6 with TRBJ2-2, with 12 bases matching TRBD2. This CDR3 has 15 amino acids. V was clipped by 11 bases and J by 5 bases; unmatched bases: 9. Germline loops: CDR1 MNHNY, CDR2 SVGAGI (reference sequence).